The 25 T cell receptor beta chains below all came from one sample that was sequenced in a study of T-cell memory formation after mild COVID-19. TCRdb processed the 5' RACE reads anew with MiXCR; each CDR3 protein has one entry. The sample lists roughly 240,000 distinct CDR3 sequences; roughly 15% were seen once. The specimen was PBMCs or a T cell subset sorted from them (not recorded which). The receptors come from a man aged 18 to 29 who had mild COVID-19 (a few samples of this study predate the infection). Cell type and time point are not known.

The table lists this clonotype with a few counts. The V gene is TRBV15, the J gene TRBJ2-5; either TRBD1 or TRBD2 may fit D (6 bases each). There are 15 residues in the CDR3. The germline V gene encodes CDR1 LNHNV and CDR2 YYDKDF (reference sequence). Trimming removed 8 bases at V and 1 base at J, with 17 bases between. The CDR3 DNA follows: TGTGCCACCTCAGAGGGCACGGGGGCCCAAGAGACCCAGTACTTC. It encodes CATSEGTGAQETQYF.

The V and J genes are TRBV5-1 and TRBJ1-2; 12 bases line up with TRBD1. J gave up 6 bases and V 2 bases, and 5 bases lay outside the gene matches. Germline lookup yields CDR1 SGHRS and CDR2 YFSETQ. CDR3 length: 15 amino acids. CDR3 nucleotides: TGCGCCAGCAGCTTATGGGACAGGGGGCAGGATGGCTACACCTTC. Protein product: CASSLWDRGQDGYTF.

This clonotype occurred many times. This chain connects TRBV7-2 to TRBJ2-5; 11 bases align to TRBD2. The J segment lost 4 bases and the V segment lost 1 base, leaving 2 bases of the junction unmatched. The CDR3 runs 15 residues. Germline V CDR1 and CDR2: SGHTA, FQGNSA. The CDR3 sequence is CASSLVAGGRETQYF. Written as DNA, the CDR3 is TGTGCCAGCAGCTTAGTAGCGGGGGGGCGAGAGACCCAGTACTTC.

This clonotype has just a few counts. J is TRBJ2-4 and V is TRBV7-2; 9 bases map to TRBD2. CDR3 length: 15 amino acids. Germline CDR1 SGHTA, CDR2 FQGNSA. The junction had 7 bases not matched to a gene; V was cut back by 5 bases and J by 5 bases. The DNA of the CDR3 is TGTGCCAGCAGCCACGCGGGGGGGTTGGAAAACATTCAGTACTTC. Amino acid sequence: CASSHAGGLENIQYF.

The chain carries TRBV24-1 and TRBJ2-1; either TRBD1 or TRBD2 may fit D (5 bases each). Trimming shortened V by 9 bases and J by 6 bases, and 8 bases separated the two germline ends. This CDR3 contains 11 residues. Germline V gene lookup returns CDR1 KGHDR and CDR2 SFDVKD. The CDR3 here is CATERGNEQFF. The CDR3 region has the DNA TGTGCCACCGAGAGGGGCAATGAGCAGTTCTTC.

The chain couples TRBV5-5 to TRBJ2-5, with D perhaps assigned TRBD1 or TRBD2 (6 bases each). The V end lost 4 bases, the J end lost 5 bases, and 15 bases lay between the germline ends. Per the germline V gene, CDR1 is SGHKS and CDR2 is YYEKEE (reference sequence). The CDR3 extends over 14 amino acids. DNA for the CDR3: TGTGCCAGCAGCCGACTAGGGACAATGGAGACCCAGTACTTC. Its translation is CASSRLGTMETQYF.

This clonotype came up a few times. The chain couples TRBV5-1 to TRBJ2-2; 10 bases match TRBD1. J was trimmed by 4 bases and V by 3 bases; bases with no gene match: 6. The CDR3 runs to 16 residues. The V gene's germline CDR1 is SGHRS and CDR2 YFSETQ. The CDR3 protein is CASSYDRGRITGELFF. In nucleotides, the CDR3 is TGCGCCAGCAGCTACGACAGGGGGCGAATCACCGGGGAGCTGTTTTTT.

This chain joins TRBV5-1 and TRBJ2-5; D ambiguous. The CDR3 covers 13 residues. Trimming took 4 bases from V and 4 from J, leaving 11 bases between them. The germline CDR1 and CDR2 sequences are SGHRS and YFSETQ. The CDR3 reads CASSPCSLETQYF. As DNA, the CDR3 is TGCGCCAGCAGCCCGTGTTCGCTAGAGACCCAGTACTTC.

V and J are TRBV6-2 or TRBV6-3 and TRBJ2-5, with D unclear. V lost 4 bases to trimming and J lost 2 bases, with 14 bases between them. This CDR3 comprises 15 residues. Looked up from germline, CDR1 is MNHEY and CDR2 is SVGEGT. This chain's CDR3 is CASSFKGRLQETQYF. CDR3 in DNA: TGTGCCAGCAGTTTCAAAGGACGGCTTCAAGAGACCCAGTACTTC.

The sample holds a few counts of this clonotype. This chain's CDR3 is CASSMRTGVGETQYF. The CDR3 nucleotides read TGCGCCAGCAGCATGAGGACAGGGGTTGGAGAGACCCAGTACTTC. J is TRBJ2-5 and V is TRBV5-1, with 9 positions matching TRBD1. CDR1 is SGHRS and CDR2 is YFSETQ in the germline V gene. The CDR3 is 15 amino acids. After removal of 4 bases from V and 4 bases from J, the junction contained 8 bases not matched to a gene.

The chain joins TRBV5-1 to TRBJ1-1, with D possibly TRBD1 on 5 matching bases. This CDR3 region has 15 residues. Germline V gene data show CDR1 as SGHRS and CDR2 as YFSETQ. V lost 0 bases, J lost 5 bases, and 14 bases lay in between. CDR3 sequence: CASSLASGRWTEAFF. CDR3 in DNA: TGCGCCAGCAGCTTGGCCTCAGGGCGGTGGACTGAAGCTTTCTTT.

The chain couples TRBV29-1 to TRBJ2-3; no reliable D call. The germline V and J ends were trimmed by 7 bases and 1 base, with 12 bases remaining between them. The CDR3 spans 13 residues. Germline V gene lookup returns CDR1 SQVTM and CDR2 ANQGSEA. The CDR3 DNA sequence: TGCAGCGAAGAAGGTCCGCGCACAGATACGCAGTATTTT. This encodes CSEEGPRTDTQYF.

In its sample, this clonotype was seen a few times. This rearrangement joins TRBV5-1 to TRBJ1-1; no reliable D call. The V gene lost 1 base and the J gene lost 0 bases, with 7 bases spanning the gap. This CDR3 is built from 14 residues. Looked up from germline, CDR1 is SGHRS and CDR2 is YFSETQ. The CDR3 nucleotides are TGCGCCAGCAGCTTGACAGAGTTGAACACTGAAGCTTTCTTT. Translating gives CASSLTELNTEAFF.

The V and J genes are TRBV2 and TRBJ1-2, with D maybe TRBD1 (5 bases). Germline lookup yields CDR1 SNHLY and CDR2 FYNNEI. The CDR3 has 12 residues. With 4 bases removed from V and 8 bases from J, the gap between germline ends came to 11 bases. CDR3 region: CASSAEGPGYTF. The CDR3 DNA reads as TGTGCCAGCAGTGCGGAGGGGCCGGGCTACACCTTC.

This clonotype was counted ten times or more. CDR3 in DNA: TGCAGCGTAGATAAGGACAGCGTCAATGAGCAGTTCTTC. Translation: CSVDKDSVNEQFF. The V gene is TRBV29-1, the J gene TRBJ2-1; maybe TRBD1 (6 bases). The CDR3 contains 13 residues. In germline, CDR1 is SQVTM, CDR2 ANQGSEA. Trimming cost V 6 bases and J 6 bases, with 15 bases left between them.

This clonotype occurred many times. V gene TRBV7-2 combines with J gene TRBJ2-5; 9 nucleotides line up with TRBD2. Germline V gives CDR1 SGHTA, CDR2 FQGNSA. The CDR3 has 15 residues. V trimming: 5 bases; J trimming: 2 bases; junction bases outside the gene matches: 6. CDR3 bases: TGTGCCAGCAGCAACCCTGCGGGGGGGCAAGAGACCCAGTACTTC. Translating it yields CASSNPAGGQETQYF.

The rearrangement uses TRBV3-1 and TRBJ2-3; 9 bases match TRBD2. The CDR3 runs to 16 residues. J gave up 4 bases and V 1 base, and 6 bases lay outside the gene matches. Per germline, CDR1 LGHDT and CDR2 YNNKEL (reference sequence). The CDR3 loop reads CASSQGARGGADTQYF. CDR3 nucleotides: TGTGCCAGCAGCCAAGGGGCGCGGGGGGGCGCAGATACGCAGTATTTT.

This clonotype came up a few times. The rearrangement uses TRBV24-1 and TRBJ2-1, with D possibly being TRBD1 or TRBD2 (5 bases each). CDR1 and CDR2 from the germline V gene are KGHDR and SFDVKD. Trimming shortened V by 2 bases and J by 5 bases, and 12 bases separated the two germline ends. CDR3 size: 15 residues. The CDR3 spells CATSDSGTDHNEQFF. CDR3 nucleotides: TGTGCCACCAGTGATTCCGGGACCGATCACAATGAGCAGTTCTTC.

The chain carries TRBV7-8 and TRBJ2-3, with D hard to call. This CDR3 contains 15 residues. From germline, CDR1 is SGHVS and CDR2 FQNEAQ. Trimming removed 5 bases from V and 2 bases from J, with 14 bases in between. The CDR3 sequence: CASSLRLLYTDTQYF. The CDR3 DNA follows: TGTGCCAGCAGCCTGCGTCTCCTGTACACAGATACGCAGTATTTT.

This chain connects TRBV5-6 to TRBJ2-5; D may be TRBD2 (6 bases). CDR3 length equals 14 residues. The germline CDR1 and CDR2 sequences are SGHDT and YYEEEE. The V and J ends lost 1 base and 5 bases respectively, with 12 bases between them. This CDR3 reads CASSLSGSSETQYF. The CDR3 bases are TGTGCCAGCAGCTTGAGCGGGTCATCTGAGACCCAGTACTTC.

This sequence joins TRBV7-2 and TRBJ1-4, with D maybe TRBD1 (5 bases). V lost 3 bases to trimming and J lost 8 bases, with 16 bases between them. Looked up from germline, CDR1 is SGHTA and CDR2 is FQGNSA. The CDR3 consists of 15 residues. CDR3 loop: CASSLGGAMGEKLFF. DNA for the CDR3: TGTGCCAGCAGCTTGGGGGGTGCCATGGGGGAAAAACTGTTTTTT.

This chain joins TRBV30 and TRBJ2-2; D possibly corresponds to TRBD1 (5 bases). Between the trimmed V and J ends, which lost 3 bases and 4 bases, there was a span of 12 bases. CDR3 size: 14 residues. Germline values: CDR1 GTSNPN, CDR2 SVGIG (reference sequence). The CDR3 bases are TGTGCCTGGAGCCCCAGGGTGACCACCGGGGAGCTGTTTTTT. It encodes CAWSPRVTTGELFF.

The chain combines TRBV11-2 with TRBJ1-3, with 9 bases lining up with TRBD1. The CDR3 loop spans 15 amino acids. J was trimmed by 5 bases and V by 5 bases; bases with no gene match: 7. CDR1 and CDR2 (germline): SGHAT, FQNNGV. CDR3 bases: TGTGCCAGCAGCCGTAACACAGGGGGCAGAAACACCATATATTTT. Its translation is CASSRNTGGRNTIYF.

CDR3 sequence (DNA): TGTGCCAGCAGTTACCGTGAGGGCAGGGGCGAGGTTTGGACTGAAGCTTTCTTT. It codes for CASSYREGRGEVWTEAFF. The V and J genes are TRBV6-2 or TRBV6-3 and TRBJ1-1, with D possibly matching TRBD1 (6 bases). This CDR3 spans 18 amino acids. Germline-derived CDR1 and CDR2 are MNHEY and SVGEGT. Trimming shortened V by 2 bases and J by 5 bases, and 24 bases separated the two germline ends.

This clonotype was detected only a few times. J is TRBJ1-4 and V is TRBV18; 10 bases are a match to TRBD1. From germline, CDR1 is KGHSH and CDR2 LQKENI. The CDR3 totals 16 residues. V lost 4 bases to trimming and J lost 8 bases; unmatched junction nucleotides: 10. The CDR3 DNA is TGTGCCAGCTCACGCAATTCCGGGACAGGGGAGGAAAAACTGTTTTTT. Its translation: CASSRNSGTGEEKLFF. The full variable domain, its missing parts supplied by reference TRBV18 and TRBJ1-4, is NAGVMQNPRHLVRRRGQEARLRCSPMKGHSHVYWYRQLPEEGLKFMVYLQKENIIDESGMPKERFSAEFPKEGPSILRIQQVVRGDSAAYFCASSRNSGTGEEKLFFGSGTQLSVL.